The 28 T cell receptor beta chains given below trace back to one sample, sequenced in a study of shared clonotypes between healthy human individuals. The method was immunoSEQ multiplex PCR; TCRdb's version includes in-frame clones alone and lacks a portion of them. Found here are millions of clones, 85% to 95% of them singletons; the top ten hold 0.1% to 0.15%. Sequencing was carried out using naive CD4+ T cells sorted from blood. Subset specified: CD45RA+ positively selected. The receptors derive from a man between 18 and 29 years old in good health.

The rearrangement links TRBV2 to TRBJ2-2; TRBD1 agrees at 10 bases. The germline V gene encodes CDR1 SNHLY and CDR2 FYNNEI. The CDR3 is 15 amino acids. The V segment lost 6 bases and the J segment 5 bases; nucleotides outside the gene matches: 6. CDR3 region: CASSPGQGRTGELFF. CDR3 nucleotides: TGTGCCAGCAGCCCGGGACAGGGGCGGACCGGGGAGCTGTTTTTT.

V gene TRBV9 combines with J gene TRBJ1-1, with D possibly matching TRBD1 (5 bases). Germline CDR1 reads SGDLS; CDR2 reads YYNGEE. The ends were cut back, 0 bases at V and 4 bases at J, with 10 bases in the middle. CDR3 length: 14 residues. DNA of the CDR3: TGTGCCAGCAGCGTAGGGGGGGATGTCACTGAAGCTTTCTTT. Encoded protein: CASSVGGDVTEAFF. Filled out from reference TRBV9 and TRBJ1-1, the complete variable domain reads DSGVTQTPKHLITATGQRVTLRCSPRSGDLSVYWYQQSLDQGLQFLIQYYNGEERAKGNILERFSAQQFPDLHSELNLSSLELGDSALYFCASSVGGDVTEAFFGQGTRLTVV.

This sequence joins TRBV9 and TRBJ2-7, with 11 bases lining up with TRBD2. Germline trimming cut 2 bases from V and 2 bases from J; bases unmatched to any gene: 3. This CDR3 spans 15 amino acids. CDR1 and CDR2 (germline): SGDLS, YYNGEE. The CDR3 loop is CASSVGLAEAYEQYF. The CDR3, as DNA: TGTGCCAGCAGCGTGGGACTAGCGGAAGCCTACGAGCAGTACTTC.

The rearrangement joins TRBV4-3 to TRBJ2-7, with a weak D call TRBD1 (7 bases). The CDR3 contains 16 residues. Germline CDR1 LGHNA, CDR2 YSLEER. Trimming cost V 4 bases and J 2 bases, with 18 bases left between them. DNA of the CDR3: TGCGCCAGCAGCCGATCCCCGGAGGGGACAGCCTACGAGCAGTACTTC. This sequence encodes CASSRSPEGTAYEQYF.

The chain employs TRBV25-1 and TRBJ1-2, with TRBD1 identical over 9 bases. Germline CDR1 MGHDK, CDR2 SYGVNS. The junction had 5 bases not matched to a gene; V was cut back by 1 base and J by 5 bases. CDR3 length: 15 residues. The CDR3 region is CASSESGTGIYGYTF. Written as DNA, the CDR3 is TGTGCCAGCAGTGAATCCGGGACAGGGATTTATGGCTACACCTTC.

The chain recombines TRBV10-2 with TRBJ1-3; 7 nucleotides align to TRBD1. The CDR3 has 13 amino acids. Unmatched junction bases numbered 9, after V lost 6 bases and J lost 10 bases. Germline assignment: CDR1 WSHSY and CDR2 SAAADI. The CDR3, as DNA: TGCGCCAGCAGAGAACCAGCAGGGGGTACCATATATTTT. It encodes CASREPAGGTIYF.

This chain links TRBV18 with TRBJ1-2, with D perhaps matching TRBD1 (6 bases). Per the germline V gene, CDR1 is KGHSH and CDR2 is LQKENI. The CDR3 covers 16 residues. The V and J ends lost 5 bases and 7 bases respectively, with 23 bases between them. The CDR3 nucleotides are TGTGCCAGCTCAGGAGGGGGGGACCTCTCCCTAGCTGGCTACACCTTC. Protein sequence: CASSGGGDLSLAGYTF.

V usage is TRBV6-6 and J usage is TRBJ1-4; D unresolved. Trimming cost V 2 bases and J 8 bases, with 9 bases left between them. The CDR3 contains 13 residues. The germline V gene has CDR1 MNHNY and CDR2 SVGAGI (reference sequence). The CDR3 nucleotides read TGTGCCAGCAGTTACGGGTTCGTGGAAAAACTGTTTTTT. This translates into CASSYGFVEKLFF.

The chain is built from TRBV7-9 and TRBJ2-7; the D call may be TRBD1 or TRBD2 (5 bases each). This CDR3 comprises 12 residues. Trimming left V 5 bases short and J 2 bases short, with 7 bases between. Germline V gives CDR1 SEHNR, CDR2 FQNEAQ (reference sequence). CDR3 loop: CASSGGAYEQYF. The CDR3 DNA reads TGTGCCAGCAGCGGGGGAGCCTACGAGCAGTACTTC. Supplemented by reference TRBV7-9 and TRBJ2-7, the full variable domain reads DTGVSQNPRHKITKRGQNVTFRCDPISEHNRLYWYRQTLGQGPEFLTYFQNEAQLEKSRLLSDRFSAERPKGSFSTLEIQRTEQGDSAMYLCASSGGAYEQYFGPGTRLTVT.

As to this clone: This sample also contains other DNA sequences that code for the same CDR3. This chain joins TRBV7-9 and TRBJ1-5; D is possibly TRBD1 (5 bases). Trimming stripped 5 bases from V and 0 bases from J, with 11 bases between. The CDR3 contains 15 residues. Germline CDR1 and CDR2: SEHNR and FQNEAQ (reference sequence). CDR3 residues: CASSAQGASNQPQHF. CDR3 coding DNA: TGTGCCAGCAGCGCCCAGGGAGCTAGCAATCAGCCCCAGCATTTT. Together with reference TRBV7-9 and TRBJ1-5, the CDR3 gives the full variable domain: DTGVSQNPRHKITKRGQNVTFRCDPISEHNRLYWYRQTLGQGPEFLTYFQNEAQLEKSRLLSDRFSAERPKGSFSTLEIQRTEQGDSAMYLCASSAQGASNQPQHFGDGTRLSIL.

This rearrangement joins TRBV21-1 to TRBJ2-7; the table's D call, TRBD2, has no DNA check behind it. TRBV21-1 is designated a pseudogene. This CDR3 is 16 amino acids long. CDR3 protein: CASSCRRPGGSYEQYF. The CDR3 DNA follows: TGTGCCAGCAGCTGCCGTCGCCCCGGGGGGTCCTACGAGCAGTACTTC.

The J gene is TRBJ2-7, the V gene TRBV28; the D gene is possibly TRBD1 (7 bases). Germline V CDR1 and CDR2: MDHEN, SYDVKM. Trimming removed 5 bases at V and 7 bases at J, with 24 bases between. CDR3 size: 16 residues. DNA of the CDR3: TGTGCCAGCAGTCCAGGGGGGAATCGGCTACATGGAGAGCAGTACTTC. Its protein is CASSPGGNRLHGEQYF. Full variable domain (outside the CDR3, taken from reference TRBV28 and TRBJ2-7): DVKVTQSSRYLVKRTGEKVFLECVQDMDHENMFWYRQDPGLGLRLIYFSYDVKMKEKGDIPEGYSVSREKKERFSLILESASTNQTSMYLCASSPGGNRLHGEQYFGPGTRLTVT.

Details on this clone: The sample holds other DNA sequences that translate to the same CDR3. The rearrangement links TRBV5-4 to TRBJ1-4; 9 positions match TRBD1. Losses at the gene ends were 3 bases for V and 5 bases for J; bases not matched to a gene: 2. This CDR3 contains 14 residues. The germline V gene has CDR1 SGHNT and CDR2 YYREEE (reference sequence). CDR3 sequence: CASSSTGGNEKLFF. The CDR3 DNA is TGTGCCAGCAGCTCGACAGGGGGGAATGAAAAACTGTTTTTT.

CDR3 DNA: TGCAGTGCTAGAGATGGGGGTGGCTACACCTTC. This encodes CSARDGGGYTF. The chain couples TRBV20-1 to TRBJ1-2, with a weak D call TRBD1 (5 bases). CDR1 is DFQATT, CDR2 SNEGSKA, per germline (reference sequence). Trimming took off 0 bases at V and 7 bases at J, with 6 bases between the two ends. The CDR3 is 11 amino acids.

CDR3 amino acids: CASSVAPSGGLSGNTIYF. CDR3 coding DNA: TGTGCCAGCAGCGTAGCCCCCTCGGGGGGTCTCTCTGGAAACACCATATATTTT. This rearrangement joins TRBV9 to TRBJ1-3; possibly TRBD1 for D (5 bases). The CDR3 length is 18 residues. The V gene's germline CDR1 is SGDLS and CDR2 YYNGEE. Between the trimmed V and J ends, which lost 0 bases and 0 bases, there was a span of 16 bases.

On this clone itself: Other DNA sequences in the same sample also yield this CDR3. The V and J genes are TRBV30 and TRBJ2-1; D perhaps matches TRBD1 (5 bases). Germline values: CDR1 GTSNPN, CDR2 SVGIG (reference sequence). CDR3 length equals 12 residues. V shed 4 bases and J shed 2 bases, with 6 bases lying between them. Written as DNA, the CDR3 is TGTGCCTGGACAGGGACCTACAATGAGCAGTTCTTC. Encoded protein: CAWTGTYNEQFF.

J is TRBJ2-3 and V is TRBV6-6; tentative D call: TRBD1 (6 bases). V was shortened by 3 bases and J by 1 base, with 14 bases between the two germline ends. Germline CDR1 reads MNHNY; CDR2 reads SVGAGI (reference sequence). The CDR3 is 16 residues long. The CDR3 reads CASSYRKGVGTDTQYF. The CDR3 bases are TGTGCCAGCAGTTATCGGAAGGGGGTCGGCACAGATACGCAGTATTTT.

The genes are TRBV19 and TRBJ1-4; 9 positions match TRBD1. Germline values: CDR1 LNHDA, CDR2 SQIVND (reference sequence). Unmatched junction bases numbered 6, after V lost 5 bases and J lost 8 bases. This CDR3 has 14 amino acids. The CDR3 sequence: CASSRTGVGEKLFF. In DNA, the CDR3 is TGTGCCAGTAGTCGGACAGGGGTAGGAGAAAAACTGTTTTTT.

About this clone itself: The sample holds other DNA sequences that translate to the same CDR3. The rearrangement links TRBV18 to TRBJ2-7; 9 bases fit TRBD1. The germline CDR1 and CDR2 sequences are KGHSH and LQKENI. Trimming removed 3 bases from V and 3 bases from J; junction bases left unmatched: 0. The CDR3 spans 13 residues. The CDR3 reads CASSPTGGYEQYF. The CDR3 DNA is TGTGCCAGCTCACCGACAGGGGGCTACGAGCAGTACTTC.

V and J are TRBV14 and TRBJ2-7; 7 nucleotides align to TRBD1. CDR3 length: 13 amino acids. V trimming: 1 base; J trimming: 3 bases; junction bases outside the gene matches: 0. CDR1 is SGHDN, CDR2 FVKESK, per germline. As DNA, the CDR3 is TGTGCCAGCAGCCAAGGGACAGGCTACGAGCAGTACTTC. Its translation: CASSQGTGYEQYF.

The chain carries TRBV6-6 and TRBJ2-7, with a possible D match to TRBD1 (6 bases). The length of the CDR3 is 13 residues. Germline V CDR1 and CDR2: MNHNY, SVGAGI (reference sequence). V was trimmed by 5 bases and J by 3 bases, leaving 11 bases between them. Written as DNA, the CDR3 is TGTGCCAGCAGTACAACGGACAGCTACGAGCAGTACTTC. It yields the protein CASSTTDSYEQYF.

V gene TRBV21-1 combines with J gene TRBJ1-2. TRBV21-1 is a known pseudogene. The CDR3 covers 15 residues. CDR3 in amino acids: CASSKHPERAYGYTF. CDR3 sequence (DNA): TGTGCCAGCAGCAAACACCCGGAGAGGGCCTATGGCTACACCTTC.

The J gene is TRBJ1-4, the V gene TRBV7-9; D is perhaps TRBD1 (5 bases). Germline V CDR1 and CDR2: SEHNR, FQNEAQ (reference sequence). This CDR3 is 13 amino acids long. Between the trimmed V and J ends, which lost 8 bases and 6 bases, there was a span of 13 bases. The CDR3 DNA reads TGTGCCAGCCAGAGGGGTCTCGATGAAAAACTGTTTTTT. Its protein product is CASQRGLDEKLFF.

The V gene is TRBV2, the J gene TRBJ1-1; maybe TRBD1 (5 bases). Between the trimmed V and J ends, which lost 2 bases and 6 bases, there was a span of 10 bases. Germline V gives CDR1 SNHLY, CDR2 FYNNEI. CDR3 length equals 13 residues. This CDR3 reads CASSESGVAEAFF. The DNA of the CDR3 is TGTGCCAGCAGTGAATCGGGGGTTGCTGAAGCTTTCTTT.

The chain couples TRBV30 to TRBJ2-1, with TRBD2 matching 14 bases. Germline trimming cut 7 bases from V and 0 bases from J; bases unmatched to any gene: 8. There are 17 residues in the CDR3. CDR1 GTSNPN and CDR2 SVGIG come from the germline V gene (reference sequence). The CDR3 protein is CAYVTSGGVFSYNEQFF. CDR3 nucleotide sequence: TGTGCCTACGTGACTAGCGGGGGGGTCTTCTCCTACAATGAGCAGTTCTTC.

The CDR3 nucleotides read TGTGCCAGCAGCCCGAGGGCGTCCTTCTCCTACAATGAGCAGTTCTTC. Residues: CASSPRASFSYNEQFF. The V and J genes are TRBV5-5 and TRBJ2-1; maybe TRBD2 (5 bases). Germline values: CDR1 SGHKS, CDR2 YYEKEE (reference sequence). The CDR3 sequence is 16 residues long. V shed 4 bases and J shed 0 bases, with 14 bases lying between them.

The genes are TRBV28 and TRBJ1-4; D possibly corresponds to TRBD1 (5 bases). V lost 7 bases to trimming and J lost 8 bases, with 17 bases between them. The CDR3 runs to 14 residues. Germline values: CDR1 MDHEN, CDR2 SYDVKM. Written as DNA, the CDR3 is TGTGCCAGCACCCCTGGGGCTGCAGGAGAAAAACTGTTTTTT. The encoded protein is CASTPGAAGEKLFF.

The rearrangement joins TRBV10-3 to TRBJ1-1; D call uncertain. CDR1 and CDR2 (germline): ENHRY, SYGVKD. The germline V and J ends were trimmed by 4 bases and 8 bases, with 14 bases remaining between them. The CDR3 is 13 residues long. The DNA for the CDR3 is TGTGCCATCAGTGTAGGAGGCGATAGGGAAGCTTTCTTT. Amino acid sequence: CAISVGGDREAFF.